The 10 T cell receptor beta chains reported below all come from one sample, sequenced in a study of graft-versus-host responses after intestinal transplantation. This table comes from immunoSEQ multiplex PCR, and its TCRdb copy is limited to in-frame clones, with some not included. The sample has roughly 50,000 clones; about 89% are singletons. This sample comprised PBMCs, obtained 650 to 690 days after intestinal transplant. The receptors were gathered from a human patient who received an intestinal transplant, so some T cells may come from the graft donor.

The CDR3 loop reads CASSLAQNTGELFF. As DNA, the CDR3 is TGTGCCAGCAGCTTAGCTCAGAACACCGGGGAGCTGTTTTTT. This rearrangement joins TRBV7-9 to TRBJ2-2; D call uncertain. The CDR3 spans 14 residues. Germline CDR1 SEHNR, CDR2 FQNEAQ (reference sequence). V was cut by 0 bases and J by 1 base, with 3 bases left in between.

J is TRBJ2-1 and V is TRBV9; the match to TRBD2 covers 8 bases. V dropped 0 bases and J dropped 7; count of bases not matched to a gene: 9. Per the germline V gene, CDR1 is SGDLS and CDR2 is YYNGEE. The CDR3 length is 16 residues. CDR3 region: CASSVEGRVAGNEQFF. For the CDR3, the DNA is TGTGCCAGCAGCGTAGAGGGTAGAGTAGCGGGGAATGAGCAGTTCTTC.

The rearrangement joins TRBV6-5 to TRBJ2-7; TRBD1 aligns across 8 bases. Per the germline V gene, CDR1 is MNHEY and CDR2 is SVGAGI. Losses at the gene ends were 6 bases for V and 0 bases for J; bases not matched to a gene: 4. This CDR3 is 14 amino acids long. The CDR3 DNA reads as TGTGCCAGCAGAGACAGGGGACTCTCCTACGAGCAGTACTTC. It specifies CASRDRGLSYEQYF.

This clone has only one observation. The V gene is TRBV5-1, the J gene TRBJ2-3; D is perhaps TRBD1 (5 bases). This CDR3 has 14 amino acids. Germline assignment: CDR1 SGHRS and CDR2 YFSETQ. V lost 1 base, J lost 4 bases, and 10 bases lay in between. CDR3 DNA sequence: TGCGCCAGCAGCTTGAATTCAGGGTCAGATACGCAGTATTTT. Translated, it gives CASSLNSGSDTQYF.

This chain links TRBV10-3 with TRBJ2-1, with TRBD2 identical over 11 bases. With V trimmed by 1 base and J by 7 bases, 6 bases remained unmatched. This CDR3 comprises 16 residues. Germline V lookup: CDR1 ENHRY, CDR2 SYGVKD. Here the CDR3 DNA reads TGTGCCATCAGTGAGTTAGCGGGGGGGCCTTCGAATGAGCAGTTCTTC. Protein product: CAISELAGGPSNEQFF.

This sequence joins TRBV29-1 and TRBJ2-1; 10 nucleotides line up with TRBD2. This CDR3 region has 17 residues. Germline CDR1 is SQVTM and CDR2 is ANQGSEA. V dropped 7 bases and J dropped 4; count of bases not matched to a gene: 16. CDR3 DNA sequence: TGCAGCGGAAAATTAGCGGGGGGCCCCTGGGAATACAATGAGCAGTTCTTC. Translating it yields CSGKLAGGPWEYNEQFF.

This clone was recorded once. The CDR3 loop is CASSVAAGATQETQYF. CDR3 DNA sequence: TGTGCCAGCAGCGTAGCGGCGGGGGCTACCCAAGAGACCCAGTACTTC. V and J are TRBV9 and TRBJ2-5, with a weak D call TRBD2 (7 bases). Looked up from germline, CDR1 is SGDLS and CDR2 is YYNGEE. This CDR3 spans 16 amino acids. The V end lost 0 bases, the J end lost 1 base, and 13 bases lay between the germline ends.

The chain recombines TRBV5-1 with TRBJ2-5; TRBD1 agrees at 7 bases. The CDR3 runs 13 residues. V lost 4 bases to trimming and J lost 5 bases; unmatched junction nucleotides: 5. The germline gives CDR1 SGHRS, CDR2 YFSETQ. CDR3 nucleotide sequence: TGCGCCAGCAGCCGGGGACAGCACGAGACCCAGTACTTC. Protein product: CASSRGQHETQYF. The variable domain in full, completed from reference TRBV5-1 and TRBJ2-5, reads KAGVTQTPRYLIKTRGQQVTLSCSPISGHRSVSWYQQTPGQGLQFLFEYFSETQRNKGNFPGRFSGRQFSNSRSEMNVSTLELGDSALYLCASSRGQHETQYFGPGTRLLVL.

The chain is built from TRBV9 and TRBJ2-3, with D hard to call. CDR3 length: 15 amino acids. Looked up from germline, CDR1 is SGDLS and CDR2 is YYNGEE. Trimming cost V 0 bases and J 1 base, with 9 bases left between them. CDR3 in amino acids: CASSVEGWGTDTQYF. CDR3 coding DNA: TGTGCCAGCAGCGTAGAAGGGTGGGGCACAGATACGCAGTATTTT.

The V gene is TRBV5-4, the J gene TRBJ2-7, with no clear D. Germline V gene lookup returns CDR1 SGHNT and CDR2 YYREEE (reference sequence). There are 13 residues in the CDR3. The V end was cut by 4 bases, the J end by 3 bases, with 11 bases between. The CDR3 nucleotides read TGTGCCAGCAGCAAGGCGGACGGCTACGAGCAGTACTTC. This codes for CASSKADGYEQYF. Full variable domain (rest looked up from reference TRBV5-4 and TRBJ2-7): ETGVTQSPTHLIKTRGQQVTLRCSSQSGHNTVSWYQQALGQGPQFIFQYYREEENGRGNFPPRFSGLQFPNYSSELNVNALELDDSALYLCASSKADGYEQYFGPGTRLTVT.